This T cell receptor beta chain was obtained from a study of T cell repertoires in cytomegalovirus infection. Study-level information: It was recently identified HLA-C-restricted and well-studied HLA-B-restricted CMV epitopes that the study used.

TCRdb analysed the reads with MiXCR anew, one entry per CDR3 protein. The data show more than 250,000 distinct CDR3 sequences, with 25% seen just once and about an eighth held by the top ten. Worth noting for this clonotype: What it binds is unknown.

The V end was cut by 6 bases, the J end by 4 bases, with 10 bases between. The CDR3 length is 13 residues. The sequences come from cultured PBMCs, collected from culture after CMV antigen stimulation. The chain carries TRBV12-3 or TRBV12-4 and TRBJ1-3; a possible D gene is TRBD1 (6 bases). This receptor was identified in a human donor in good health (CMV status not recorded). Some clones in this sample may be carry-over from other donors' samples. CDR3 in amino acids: CASRSGAGNTIYF. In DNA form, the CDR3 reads TGTGCCAGCAGGTCAGGGGCAGGAAACACCATATATTTT.